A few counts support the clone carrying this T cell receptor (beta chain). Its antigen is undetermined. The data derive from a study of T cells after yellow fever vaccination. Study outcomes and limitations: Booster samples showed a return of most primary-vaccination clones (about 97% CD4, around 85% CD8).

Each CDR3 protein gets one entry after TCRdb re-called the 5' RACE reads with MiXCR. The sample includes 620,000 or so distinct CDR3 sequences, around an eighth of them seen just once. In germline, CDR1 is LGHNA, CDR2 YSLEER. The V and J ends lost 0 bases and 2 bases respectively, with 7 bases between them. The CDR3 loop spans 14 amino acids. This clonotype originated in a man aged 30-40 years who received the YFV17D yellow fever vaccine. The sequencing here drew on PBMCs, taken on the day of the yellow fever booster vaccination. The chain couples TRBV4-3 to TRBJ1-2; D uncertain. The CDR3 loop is CASSQEFGNYGYTF. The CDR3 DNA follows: TGCGCCAGCAGCCAAGAATTTGGAAACTATGGCTACACCTTC.